This T cell receptor (beta chain) comes out of a study of beta chain features in type 1 diabetes. About the research overall: Cell yields, gender and age were comparable in patients and healthy donors. Study findings and constraints: People with Type 1 diabetes carried modestly yet significantly shorter TCRB CDR3s in all four CD4+ subsets.

A word on this clone: What it recognizes is unknown.

The germline CDR1 and CDR2 sequences are LGHNA and YSLEER. Trimming left V 1 base short and J 4 bases short, with 13 bases between. This CDR3 has 15 amino acids. Sequencing targeted expressed TCRB transcripts, as all isolated RNA had been reverse transcribed. Reads from naive, central memory and regulatory T cell samples averaged about 3.3 million. The protocol was immunoSEQ multiplex PCR, while the TCRdb copy is restricted to in-frame clones and leaves out a portion. The repertoire holds under 200,000 clones, with 8% to 9.5% as singletons. This sequence originates from a woman aged 18-29 years with type 1 diabetes. The material sequenced was central memory CD4+ T cells from blood. V and J are TRBV4-3 and TRBJ1-2; D unclear. The CDR3 here is CASSQVGRRLYGYTF. The CDR3 region has the DNA TGCGCCAGCAGCCAAGTCGGGAGGCGGCTCTATGGCTACACCTTC.